One sample yielded the 21 T cell receptor beta chains listed below, sequenced in a study of blood T cell repertoires in COVID-19. Some clones are missing from TCRdb's copy, which holds only in-frame ones; the method was immunoSEQ multiplex PCR. The sample holds under 200,000 clones; around four fifths are singletons and the top ten take approximately 7.6%. Sequencing was carried out using peripheral blood. These receptors originate from a woman of 80 years or more with COVID-19, enrolled during active disease.

The chain couples TRBV27 to TRBJ2-7; tentative D call: TRBD2 (5 bases). Germline V lookup: CDR1 MNHEY, CDR2 SMNVEV (reference sequence). The CDR3 totals 12 residues. The V and J ends lost 7 bases and 1 base respectively, with 8 bases between them. As DNA, the CDR3 is TGTGCCAGCATGGACTCTTCCTACGAGCAGTACTTC. It translates to CASMDSSYEQYF.

The chain links TRBV5-4 to TRBJ2-5, with D perhaps matching TRBD2 (7 bases). V lost 4 bases, J lost 3 bases, and 13 bases lay in between. Germline values: CDR1 SGHNT, CDR2 YYREEE (reference sequence). The CDR3 covers 14 residues. CDR3 nucleotide sequence: TGTGCCAGCAGCGGGGGGGACACCGAAGAGACCCAGTACTTC. Its translation: CASSGGDTEETQYF.

The genes are TRBV28 and TRBJ1-2; D is ambiguous. V was shortened by 6 bases and J by 2 bases, with 10 bases between the two germline ends. Germline assignment: CDR1 MDHEN and CDR2 SYDVKM. CDR3 length equals 13 residues. The CDR3 DNA reads as TGTGCCAGCAGCCCCGGGGAGAACTATGGCTACACCTTC. Its translation is CASSPGENYGYTF.

The chain couples TRBV7-3 to TRBJ1-6; a possible D gene is TRBD1 (6 bases). The CDR3 has 15 residues. The V and J ends lost 5 bases and 10 bases respectively, with 18 bases between them. The germline V gene encodes CDR1 SGHTA and CDR2 FQGTGA. In DNA, the CDR3 is TGTGCCAGCAGCCCACAGGGCGGCCTAAACTCACCCCTCCACTTT. It specifies CASSPQGGLNSPLHF.

This clone was seen a single time. The rearrangement joins TRBV4-1 to TRBJ2-1; 7 positions match TRBD2. V shed 3 bases, J shed 8 bases, and the junction held 16 bases outside the gene matches. The germline gives CDR1 MGHRA, CDR2 YSYEKL. The CDR3 length is 17 residues. The chain's CDR3 is CASSQWALEGRGYEQFF. The CDR3 nucleotides are TGCGCCAGCAGCCAGTGGGCTCTTGAGGGGAGGGGCTATGAGCAGTTCTTC.

The chain couples TRBV4-1 to TRBJ2-1; 7 bases are shared with TRBD2. V shed 1 base, J shed 4 bases, and the junction held 7 bases outside the gene matches. CDR1 is MGHRA and CDR2 is YSYEKL in the germline V gene. CDR3 size: 16 residues. CDR3 DNA: TGCGCCAGCAGCCAAGTTGATAGCGGGCAATACAATGAGCAGTTCTTC. It encodes CASSQVDSGQYNEQFF.

The chain joins TRBV28 to TRBJ2-7, with 10 positions matching TRBD1. The ends lost 6 bases at V and 0 bases at J; junction bases unmatched: 2. There are 14 residues in the CDR3. Germline CDR1 and CDR2: MDHEN and SYDVKM. CDR3 DNA: TGTGCCAGCAGCTGGACAGGGGGCTCCTACGAGCAGTACTTC. This sequence encodes CASSWTGGSYEQYF.

This clone has a handful of counts. This chain joins TRBV10-3 and TRBJ1-1; D remains unclear. V lost 8 bases and J lost 5, with 15 bases in between. CDR1 is ENHRY and CDR2 is SYGVKD in the germline V gene. The CDR3 contains 13 residues. The CDR3, as DNA: TGTGCCATCGGGGTCGGAGGATTGACTGAAGCTTTCTTT. Amino acids: CAIGVGGLTEAFF.

The rearrangement links TRBV4-1 to TRBJ2-5, with 11 bases aligning to TRBD2. Looked up from germline, CDR1 is MGHRA and CDR2 is YSYEKL. V shed 0 bases and J 1 base; nucleotides not matched to a gene: 10. The CDR3 is made up of 19 amino acids. The CDR3 region has the DNA TGCGCCAGCAGCCAAGATGTCTCTTTAGCGGGAGGGCCCCAAGAGACCCAGTACTTC. Translated, it gives CASSQDVSLAGGPQETQYF.

The gene calls are TRBV5-1 and TRBJ2-1; TRBD2 matches 11 bases. CDR1 is SGHRS and CDR2 is YFSETQ in the germline V gene. This CDR3 contains 15 residues. V lost 4 bases to trimming and J lost 7 bases; unmatched junction nucleotides: 7. The CDR3 sequence: CASSLTSGGINEQFF. DNA of the CDR3: TGCGCCAGCAGCCTTACTAGCGGGGGTATAAATGAGCAGTTCTTC.

This chain uses TRBV6-4 with TRBJ2-6; D might be TRBD1 (5 bases). Trimming shortened V by 3 bases and J by 3 bases, and 9 bases separated the two germline ends. Germline V gives CDR1 MRHNA, CDR2 SNTAGT. The CDR3 runs to 15 residues. For the CDR3, the DNA is TGTGCCAGCAGTGAATGGGGCTTTGGGGCCAACGTCCTGACTTTC. It yields the protein CASSEWGFGANVLTF.

The chain employs TRBV18 and TRBJ2-2; 9 bases fit TRBD2. The CDR3 covers 16 residues. Trimming cost V 1 base and J 4 bases; bases outside gene matches: 4. Per the germline V gene, CDR1 is KGHSH and CDR2 is LQKENI. The CDR3 here is CASSPRGGAGTGELFF. The DNA for the CDR3 is TGTGCCAGCTCACCACGCGGGGGGGCTGGCACCGGGGAGCTGTTTTTT.

This chain links TRBV5-4 with TRBJ1-1; D is undetermined. The CDR3 runs to 16 residues. V gave up 5 bases and J gave up 1 base, with 18 bases separating them. CDR1 is SGHNT and CDR2 is YYREEE in the germline V gene (reference sequence). The CDR3 DNA reads as TGTGCCAGCAGTACCAGCCGGGGTCTTAGGAACACTGAAGCTTTCTTT. Its translation is CASSTSRGLRNTEAFF.

The rearrangement uses TRBV6-2 or TRBV6-3 and TRBJ2-1, with D tentatively TRBD2 (6 bases). V was cut by 4 bases and J by 6 bases, with 16 bases left in between. This CDR3 comprises 15 residues. In germline, CDR1 is MNHEY, CDR2 SVGEGT. CDR3 coding DNA: TGTGCCAGCAGTTCCGCCGGGGCGGGGATCAATGAGCAGTTCTTC. Amino acid sequence: CASSSAGAGINEQFF.

CDR3 DNA sequence: TGTGCCAGCAGGCTTTCTGGACTCCCCGAGCAGTTCTTC. It is translated as CASRLSGLPEQFF. The chain links TRBV6-5 to TRBJ2-1, with TRBD2 as a possible D gene (5 bases). Per germline, CDR1 MNHEY and CDR2 SVGAGI. V lost 6 bases and J lost 10, with 16 bases in between. This CDR3 comprises 13 residues.

The V gene is TRBV5-6, the J gene TRBJ1-2; D gene ambiguous. The V end lost 3 bases, the J end lost 5 bases, and 17 bases lay between the germline ends. Germline CDR1 reads SGHDT; CDR2 reads YYEEEE. The CDR3 runs 15 residues. Written as DNA, the CDR3 is TGTGCCAGCAGCTCTCCCTCCTATGAGGGTTATGGCTACACCTTC. This translates into CASSSPSYEGYGYTF.

This chain joins TRBV29-1 and TRBJ2-7, with D possibly being TRBD1 (5 bases). The V end lost 4 bases, the J end lost 3 bases, and 16 bases lay between the germline ends. Looked up from germline, CDR1 is SQVTM and CDR2 is ANQGSEA. The CDR3 has 14 amino acids. The chain's CDR3 is CSVAPDTGFYEQYF. CDR3 sequence (DNA): TGCAGCGTTGCGCCCGACACAGGATTCTACGAGCAGTACTTC.

The chain is built from TRBV7-9 and TRBJ2-2, with 8 bases that match TRBD1. The CDR3 loop spans 13 amino acids. V lost 5 bases, J lost 6 bases, and 2 bases stayed unmatched. CDR1 and CDR2 (germline): SEHNR, FQNEAQ (reference sequence). CDR3 protein: CASSPRGPGELFF. The CDR3 region has the DNA TGTGCCAGCAGCCCCAGGGGGCCCGGGGAGCTGTTTTTT.

V and J are TRBV2 and TRBJ1-5; 8 nucleotides match TRBD1. After removal of 6 bases from V and 2 bases from J, the junction contained 6 bases not matched to a gene. The germline gives CDR1 SNHLY, CDR2 FYNNEI. This CDR3 has 15 amino acids. In nucleotides, the CDR3 is TGTGCCAGCAGGAATGACAGGGGCGGCAATCAGCCCCAGCATTTT. Protein product: CASRNDRGGNQPQHF.

This sequence joins TRBV24-1 and TRBJ2-3; a possible D gene is TRBD1 (7 bases). The CDR3 runs to 15 residues. CDR1 is KGHDR and CDR2 is SFDVKD in the germline V gene. Trimming took 0 bases from V and 4 from J, leaving 10 bases between them. The CDR3 DNA reads TGTGCCACCAGTGATTTGGGAGGGGGCGCAGATACGCAGTATTTT. It encodes CATSDLGGGADTQYF.

J is TRBJ1-2 and V is TRBV6-1; 7 bases map to TRBD1. V dropped 2 bases and J dropped 8; count of bases not matched to a gene: 8. The CDR3 has 14 residues. Looked up from germline, CDR1 is MNHNS and CDR2 is SASEGT. The CDR3 DNA is TGTGCCAGCAGTGAAAGTCGGCAGGGGGACGGCTACACCTTC. It codes for CASSESRQGDGYTF.